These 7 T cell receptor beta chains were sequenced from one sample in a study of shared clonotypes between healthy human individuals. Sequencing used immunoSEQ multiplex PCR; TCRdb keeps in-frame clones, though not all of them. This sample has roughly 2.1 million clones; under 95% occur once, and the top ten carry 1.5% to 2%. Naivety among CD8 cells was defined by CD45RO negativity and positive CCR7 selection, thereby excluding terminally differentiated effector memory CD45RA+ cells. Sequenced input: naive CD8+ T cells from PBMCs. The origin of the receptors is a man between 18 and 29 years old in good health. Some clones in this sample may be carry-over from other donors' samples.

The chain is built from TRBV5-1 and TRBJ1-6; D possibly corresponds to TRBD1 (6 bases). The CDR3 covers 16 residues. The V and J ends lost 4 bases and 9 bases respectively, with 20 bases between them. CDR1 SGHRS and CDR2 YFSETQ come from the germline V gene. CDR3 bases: TGCGCCAGCAGCATGATAACAGGGAACATCGGTTCACCCCTCCACTTT. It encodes CASSMITGNIGSPLHF.

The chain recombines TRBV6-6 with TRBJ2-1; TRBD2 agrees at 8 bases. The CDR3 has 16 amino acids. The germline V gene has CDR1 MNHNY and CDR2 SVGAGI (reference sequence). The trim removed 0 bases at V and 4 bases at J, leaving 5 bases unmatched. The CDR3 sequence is CASSYSQAGVYNEQFF. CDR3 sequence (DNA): TGTGCCAGCAGTTACTCCCAAGCGGGAGTATACAATGAGCAGTTCTTC.

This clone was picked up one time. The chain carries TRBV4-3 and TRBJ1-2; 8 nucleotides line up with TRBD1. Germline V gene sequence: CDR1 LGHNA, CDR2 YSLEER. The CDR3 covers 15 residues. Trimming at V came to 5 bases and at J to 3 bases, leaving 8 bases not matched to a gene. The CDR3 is CASSTRGRGHYGYTF. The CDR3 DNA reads TGCGCCAGCAGCACGAGGGGCAGGGGGCACTATGGCTACACCTTC.

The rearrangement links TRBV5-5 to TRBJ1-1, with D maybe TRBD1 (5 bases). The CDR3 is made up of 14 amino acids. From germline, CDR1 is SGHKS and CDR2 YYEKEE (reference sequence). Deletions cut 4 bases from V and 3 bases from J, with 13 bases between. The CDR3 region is CASSPQGLYTEAFF. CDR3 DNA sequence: TGTGCCAGCAGCCCCCAGGGATTGTACACTGAAGCTTTCTTT.

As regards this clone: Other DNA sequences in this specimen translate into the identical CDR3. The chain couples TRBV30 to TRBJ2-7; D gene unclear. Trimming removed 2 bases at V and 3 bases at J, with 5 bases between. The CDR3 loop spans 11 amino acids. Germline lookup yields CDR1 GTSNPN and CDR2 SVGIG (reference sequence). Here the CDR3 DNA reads TGTGCCTGGAGTCTGAGCTACGAGCAGTACTTC. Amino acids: CAWSLSYEQYF.

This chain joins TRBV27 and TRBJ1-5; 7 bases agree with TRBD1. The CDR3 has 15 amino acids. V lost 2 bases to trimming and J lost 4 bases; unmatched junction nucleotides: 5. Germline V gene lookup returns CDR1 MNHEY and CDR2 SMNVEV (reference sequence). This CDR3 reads CASSLVGTANQPQHF. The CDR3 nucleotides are TGTGCCAGCAGTTTAGTCGGGACAGCTAATCAGCCCCAGCATTTT.

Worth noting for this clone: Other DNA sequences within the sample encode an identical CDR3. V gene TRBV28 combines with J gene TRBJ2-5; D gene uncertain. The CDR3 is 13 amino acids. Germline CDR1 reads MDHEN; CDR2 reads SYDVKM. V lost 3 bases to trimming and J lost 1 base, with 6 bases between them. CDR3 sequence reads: CASSLGFQETQYF. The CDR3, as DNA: TGTGCCAGCAGTTTGGGTTTCCAAGAGACCCAGTACTTC.